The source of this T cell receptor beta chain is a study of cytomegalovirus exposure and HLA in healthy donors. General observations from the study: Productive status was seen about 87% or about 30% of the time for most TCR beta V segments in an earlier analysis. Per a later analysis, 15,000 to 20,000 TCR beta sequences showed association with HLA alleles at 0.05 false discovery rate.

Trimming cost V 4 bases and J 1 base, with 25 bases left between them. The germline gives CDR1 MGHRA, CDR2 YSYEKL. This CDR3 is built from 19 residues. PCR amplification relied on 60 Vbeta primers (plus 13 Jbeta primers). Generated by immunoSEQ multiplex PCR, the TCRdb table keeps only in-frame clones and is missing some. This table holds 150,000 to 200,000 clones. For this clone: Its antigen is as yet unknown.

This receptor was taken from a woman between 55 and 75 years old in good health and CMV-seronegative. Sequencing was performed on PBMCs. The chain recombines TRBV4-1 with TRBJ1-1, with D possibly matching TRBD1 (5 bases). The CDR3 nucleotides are TGCGCCAGCAGCCTTGGGGGAGGTCAGGGCGGGATTAAGAACACTGAAGCTTTCTTT. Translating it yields CASSLGGGQGGIKNTEAFF.